Following are 21 T cell receptor beta chains from one sample sequenced in a study of blood T cell repertoires in COVID-19. TCRdb's table, derived via immunoSEQ multiplex PCR, lists solely in-frame clones and lacks some. This table has roughly 330,000 clones, over 75% appearing once. Sequencing was carried out using PBMCs or T cells enriched from blood (not recorded which). Receptors were obtained from a woman under 40 who had recovered from COVID-19.

The chain links TRBV5-4 to TRBJ1-3; D not certain. CDR1 and CDR2 from the germline V gene are SGHNT and YYREEE (reference sequence). V lost 0 bases and J 4 bases, leaving 5 bases between the germline ends. The CDR3 consists of 13 residues. The CDR3 sequence is CASSLELGNTIYF. The CDR3 DNA reads as TGTGCCAGCAGCTTGGAGCTGGGAAACACCATATATTTT.

This chain joins TRBV7-9 and TRBJ2-3; 9 nucleotides match TRBD2. CDR1 SEHNR and CDR2 FQNEAQ come from the germline V gene (reference sequence). The J segment lost 5 bases and the V segment lost 4 bases, leaving 10 bases of the junction unmatched. This CDR3 region has 16 residues. The CDR3 spells CASSSTPGLAGDTQYF. In DNA form, the CDR3 reads TGTGCCAGCAGCTCCACGCCGGGACTAGCTGGAGATACGCAGTATTTT. Full variable domain (outside the CDR3, taken from reference TRBV7-9 and TRBJ2-3): DTGVSQNPRHKITKRGQNVTFRCDPISEHNRLYWYRQTLGQGPEFLTYFQNEAQLEKSRLLSDRFSAERPKGSFSTLEIQRTEQGDSAMYLCASSSTPGLAGDTQYFGPGTRLTVL.

This chain connects TRBV3-1 (or the pseudogene TRBV3-2) to TRBJ1-2; 9 bases map to TRBD1. The junction had 9 bases not matched to a gene; V was cut back by 3 bases and J by 4 bases. This CDR3 comprises 16 residues. CDR1 and CDR2 from the germline V gene are LGHDT and YNNKEL (reference sequence). The CDR3 reads CASSHRGQGLSYGYTF. The CDR3 bases are TGTGCCAGCAGCCATAGGGGACAGGGACTTTCCTATGGCTACACCTTC.

The rearrangement links TRBV7-9 to TRBJ1-1; D remains unclear. V lost 6 bases to trimming and J lost 0 bases, with 14 bases between them. Germline V gene data show CDR1 as SEHNR and CDR2 as FQNEAQ (reference sequence). The CDR3 length is 15 residues. The DNA of the CDR3 is TGTGCCAGCAGAGACTGGGAGGCAATGAACACTGAAGCTTTCTTT. Protein sequence: CASRDWEAMNTEAFF.

The chain carries TRBV27 and TRBJ1-2; D may be TRBD1 (6 bases). The CDR3 covers 13 residues. V lost 10 bases and J 3 bases, leaving 15 bases between the germline ends. CDR1 MNHEY and CDR2 SMNVEV come from the germline V gene (reference sequence). In nucleotides, the CDR3 is TGTGCCACCCTAGGGGGGGCTGACTATGGCTACACCTTC. Its translation: CATLGGADYGYTF.

The chain is built from TRBV2 and TRBJ2-2; D perhaps matches TRBD1 (5 bases). Germline loops: CDR1 SNHLY, CDR2 FYNNEI. The CDR3 contains 16 residues. V lost 3 bases, J lost 6 bases, and 17 bases lay in between. CDR3 region: CASSDEFVQVSGELFF. The CDR3 region has the DNA TGTGCCAGCAGTGACGAGTTTGTACAGGTCTCCGGGGAGCTGTTTTTT.

The chain recombines TRBV6-5 with TRBJ1-1; weak D call: TRBD1 (5 bases). This CDR3 is built from 12 residues. Between the trimmed V and J ends, which lost 4 bases and 6 bases, there was a span of 9 bases. The germline CDR1 and CDR2 sequences are MNHEY and SVGAGI. The chain's CDR3 is CASSLGAAEAFF. The CDR3 DNA reads as TGTGCCAGCAGTTTAGGGGCTGCTGAAGCTTTCTTT.

The rearrangement links TRBV9 to TRBJ2-3, with 11 bases fitting TRBD2. Germline-derived CDR1 and CDR2 are SGDLS and YYNGEE. V shed 4 bases, J shed 4 bases, and the junction held 11 bases outside the gene matches. This CDR3 is 17 amino acids long. CDR3: CASSPRGSGGDADTQYF. As DNA, the CDR3 is TGTGCCAGCAGCCCCCGGGGTAGCGGGGGGGATGCAGATACGCAGTATTTT.

The V gene is TRBV30, the J gene TRBJ2-5, with D tentatively TRBD1 (5 bases). Germline V CDR1 and CDR2: GTSNPN, SVGIG (reference sequence). With 0 bases removed from V and 5 bases from J, the gap between germline ends came to 16 bases. This CDR3 contains 15 residues. CDR3 sequence (DNA): TGTGCCTGGAGTGTAGGCAGATTCCCAGGGGAGACCCAGTACTTC. Translated, it gives CAWSVGRFPGETQYF.

This rearrangement joins TRBV11-2 to TRBJ2-1; TRBD2 matches at 8 bases. J lost 8 bases, V lost 1 base, and 4 bases had no gene match. CDR1 is SGHAT and CDR2 is FQNNGV in the germline V gene. This CDR3 comprises 14 residues. The CDR3 DNA reads as TGTGCCAGCAGCTTAGGACGGGGGGGCCATGAGCAGTTCTTC. The encoded protein is CASSLGRGGHEQFF.

CDR3 residues: CASSPQGSGANVLTF. The CDR3 region has the DNA TGTGCCAGTAGTCCTCAGGGTTCTGGGGCCAACGTCCTGACTTTC. The rearrangement links TRBV19 to TRBJ2-6; the D gene is possibly TRBD1 (5 bases). Germline CDR1 reads LNHDA; CDR2 reads SQIVND (reference sequence). This CDR3 region has 15 residues. Trimming shortened V by 5 bases and J by 1 base, and 9 bases separated the two germline ends.

The V call is TRBV6-5, the J call TRBJ1-1, with no clear D. Trimming left V 5 bases short and J 2 bases short, with 12 bases between. The CDR3 is 14 amino acids. Germline assignment: CDR1 MNHEY and CDR2 SVGAGI. The CDR3 sequence: CASSLHPSNTEAFF. The DNA for the CDR3 is TGTGCCAGCAGTCTTCACCCTAGTAACACTGAAGCTTTCTTT.

The chain has TRBV4-1 and TRBJ2-3; D is unresolved. Trimming left V 2 bases short and J 2 bases short, with 5 bases between. CDR1 MGHRA and CDR2 YSYEKL come from the germline V gene. The CDR3 contains 13 residues. CDR3 nucleotide sequence: TGCGCCAGCAGCCAATACAACACAGATACGCAGTATTTT. It is translated as CASSQYNTDTQYF.

The chain combines TRBV5-1 with TRBJ1-1; 10 nucleotides line up with TRBD1. Germline V gene data show CDR1 as SGHRS and CDR2 as YFSETQ. The junction had 6 bases not matched to a gene; V was cut back by 7 bases and J by 6 bases. CDR3 length: 13 amino acids. CDR3 loop: CASGDGTGAEAFF. For the CDR3, the DNA is TGCGCCAGCGGAGACGGGACAGGGGCTGAAGCTTTCTTT.

This clone came up a few times. The chain couples TRBV4-3 to TRBJ1-1; TRBD1 is a possible D gene (6 bases). The germline V gene encodes CDR1 LGHNA and CDR2 YSLEER. Trimming took off 8 bases at V and 1 base at J, with 17 bases between the two ends. The CDR3 is 15 amino acids. The CDR3 nucleotides are TGCGCCAGCCGCACTGGGGGGGCGAGGAACACTGAAGCTTTCTTT. Residues: CASRTGGARNTEAFF.

The chain has TRBV6-1 and TRBJ1-4; D unresolved. V lost 4 bases and J lost 3, with 15 bases in between. Germline V gives CDR1 MNHNS, CDR2 SASEGT. This CDR3 has 16 amino acids. The CDR3 region is CASSVAWASSNEKLFF. The CDR3 DNA reads TGTGCCAGCAGTGTCGCTTGGGCCTCCTCTAATGAAAAACTGTTTTTT.

The chain couples TRBV7-2 to TRBJ2-3; 7 bases agree with TRBD1. V lost 3 bases and J lost 4; bases outside the gene matches: 1. The length of the CDR3 is 13 residues. Germline V gene sequence: CDR1 SGHTA, CDR2 FQGNSA. CDR3 region: CASSLDRPDTQYF. CDR3 bases: TGTGCCAGCAGCTTGGACAGGCCAGATACGCAGTATTTT.

This clone was detected a few times. The chain couples TRBV19 to TRBJ1-4; the D is unclear. Trimming took 4 bases from V and 6 from J, leaving 9 bases between them. Germline values: CDR1 LNHDA, CDR2 SQIVND (reference sequence). This CDR3 spans 13 amino acids. DNA of the CDR3: TGTGCCAGTAGTAACCGGGTTGATGAAAAACTGTTTTTT. It codes for CASSNRVDEKLFF.

The chain recombines TRBV2 with TRBJ1-5; 8 nucleotides match TRBD1. The CDR3 has 14 amino acids. CDR1 is SNHLY and CDR2 is FYNNEI in the germline V gene. Trimming took 4 bases from V and 4 from J; bases not matched to a gene: 3. CDR3 loop: CASSADRENQPQHF. CDR3 nucleotides: TGTGCCAGCAGTGCGGACAGGGAGAATCAGCCCCAGCATTTT.

The gene calls are TRBV5-1 and TRBJ1-1; the D gene is possibly TRBD1 (6 bases). Trimming took off 3 bases at V and 1 base at J, with 13 bases between the two ends. CDR3 length equals 15 residues. The germline V gene has CDR1 SGHRS and CDR2 YFSETQ. This chain's CDR3 is CASSSQVGGNTEAFF. DNA for the CDR3: TGCGCCAGCAGCTCCCAGGTAGGGGGGAACACTGAAGCTTTCTTT.

This chain connects TRBV5-6 to TRBJ1-5; 10 positions match TRBD1. The CDR3 consists of 15 residues. V shed 2 bases and J 3 bases; nucleotides not matched to a gene: 2. The germline CDR1 and CDR2 sequences are SGHDT and YYEEEE. The DNA of the CDR3 is TGTGCCAGCAGCTTCGGGACAGGGGACAATCAGCCCCAGCATTTT. Protein sequence: CASSFGTGDNQPQHF.